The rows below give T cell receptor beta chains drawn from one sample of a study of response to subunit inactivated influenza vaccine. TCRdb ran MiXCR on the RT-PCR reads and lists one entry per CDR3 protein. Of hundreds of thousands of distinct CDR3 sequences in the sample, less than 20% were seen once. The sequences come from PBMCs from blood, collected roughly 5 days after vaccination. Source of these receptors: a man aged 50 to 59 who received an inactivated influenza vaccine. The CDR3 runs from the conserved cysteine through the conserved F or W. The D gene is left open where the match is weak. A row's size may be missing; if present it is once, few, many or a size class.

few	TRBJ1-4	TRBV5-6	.	TGTGCCAGCAGCTTGGCCGGGGGACGGAGTGAAAAACTGTTTTTT	CASSLAGGRSEKLFF
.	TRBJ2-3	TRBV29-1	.	TGCAGCGTTGGGAACCCAACAGACACAGATACGCAGTATTTT	CSVGNPTDTDTQYF
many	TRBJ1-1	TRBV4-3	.	TGCGCCAGCAGCCAAGATTTAGGCAGAAACACTGAAGCTTTCTTT	CASSQDLGRNTEAFF
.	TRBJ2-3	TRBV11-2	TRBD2	TGTGCCAGCAGCCAGACTAGCGGGAGAAAATCGGCGGGCACAGATACGCAGTATTTT	CASSQTSGRKSAGTDTQYF
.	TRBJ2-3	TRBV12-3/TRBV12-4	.	TGTGCCAGCAGTTTGGGCTACCAAACCCAAGATACGCAGTATTTT	CASSLGYQTQDTQYF
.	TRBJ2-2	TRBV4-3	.	TGCGCCAGCAGCCAAGATAGGGAATCCGGGGAGCTGTTTTTT	CASSQDRESGELFF
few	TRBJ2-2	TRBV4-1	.	TGCGCCAGCAGCCAAGGGGGCGCAAACACCGGGGAGCTGTTTTTT	CASSQGGANTGELFF
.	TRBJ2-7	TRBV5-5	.	TGTGCCAGCAGCTTGGACGGGCAGGGATTTATCTACGGGCAGTACTTC	CASSLDGQGFIYGQYF
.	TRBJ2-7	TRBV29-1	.	TGCAGCACCCGGATGGGCGCCGCCTACGAGCAGTACTTC	CSTRMGAAYEQYF
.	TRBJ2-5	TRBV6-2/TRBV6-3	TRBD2	TGTGCCAGCAGTAACGGGACTAGCGGGAGGGAATGGAAGACCCAGTACTTC	CASSNGTSGREWKTQYF
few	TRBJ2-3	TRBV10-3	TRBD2	TGTGCCATCAGTGAGGGGGGGACTAGCGCAGATACGCAGTATTTT	CAISEGGTSADTQYF
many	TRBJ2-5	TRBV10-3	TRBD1	TGTGCCATCAGGGGACAGGGGCAAGAGACCCAGTACTTC	CAIRGQGQETQYF
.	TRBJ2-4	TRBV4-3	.	TGCGCCAGCAGCCAGGATACATTAGCCAAAAACATTCAGTACTTC	CASSQDTLAKNIQYF
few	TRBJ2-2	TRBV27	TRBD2	TGTGCCAGCAGCCCCATGACTAGCACTAACACCGGGGAGCTGTTTTTT	CASSPMTSTNTGELFF
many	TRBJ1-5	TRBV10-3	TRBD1	TGTGCCACCAGACAGGGAAGCAATCAGCCCCAGCATTTT	CATRQGSNQPQHF
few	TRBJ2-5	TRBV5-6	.	TGTGCCAGCAGCTTCCGACCCCGACAAGAGACCCAGTACTTC	CASSFRPRQETQYF
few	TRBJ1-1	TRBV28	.	TGTGCCAGCGGGCAGGCCAGAAACACTGAAGCTTTCTTT	CASGQARNTEAFF
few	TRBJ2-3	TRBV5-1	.	TGCGCCAGCAGCTCCCAATTTGTTGGCGACACAGATACGCAGTATTTT	CASSSQFVGDTDTQYF
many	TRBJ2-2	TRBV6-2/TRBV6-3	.	TGTGCCAGCAGCCCGGGACTGGCAAACACCGGGGAGCTGTTTTTT	CASSPGLANTGELFF
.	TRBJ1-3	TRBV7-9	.	TGTGCCAGCAGCCCGCTCAGGGGACGAAACACCATATATTTT	CASSPLRGRNTIYF
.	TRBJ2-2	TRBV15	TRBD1	TGTGCCACCACCCGAACGGGGACAGCAACCGGGGAGCTGTTTTTT	CATTRTGTATGELFF
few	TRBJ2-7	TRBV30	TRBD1	TGTGCCTGGGGGGGACAGGGACCTTCCTACGAGCAGTACTTC	CAWGGQGPSYEQYF
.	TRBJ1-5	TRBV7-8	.	TGTGCCAGCAGCAGGGGGAATAGCAATCAGCCCCAGCATTTT	CASSRGNSNQPQHF
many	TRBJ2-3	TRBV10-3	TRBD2	TGTGCCATCAGTACGGGAGGGGCAGATACGCAGTATTTT	CAISTGGADTQYF
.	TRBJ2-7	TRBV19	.	TGTGCCAGTAGTATCGATCGTCGACCCTACGAGCAGTACTTC	CASSIDRRPYEQYF
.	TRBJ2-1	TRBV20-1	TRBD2	TGCAGTGCCCTAAGACTAGCGGACAGCTCCTACAATGAGCAGTTCTTC	CSALRLADSSYNEQFF
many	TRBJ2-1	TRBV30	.	TGTGCCTGGAGTGTAGGCAGGACCGCGCGCTCCTACAATGAGCAGTTCTTC	CAWSVGRTARSYNEQFF
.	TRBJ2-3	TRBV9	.	TGTGCCAGCAGCGTCTCAGCGAGCACAGATACGCAGTATTTT	CASSVSASTDTQYF
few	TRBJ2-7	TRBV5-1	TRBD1	TGCGCCAGCAGCCCGTCACCTGACAGGGGCATATACGAGCAGTACTTC	CASSPSPDRGIYEQYF
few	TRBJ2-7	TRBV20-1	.	TGCAGTGCTAGAGATCCAGCCCTCTCCTACGAGCAGTACTTC	CSARDPALSYEQYF
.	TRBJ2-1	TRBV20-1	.	TGCAGTGCTAGAGATTTCCAGGGACGGAATGAGCAGTTCTTC	CSARDFQGRNEQFF
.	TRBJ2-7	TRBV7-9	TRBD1	TGTGCCAGCAGCCGGGACAGGCCCCACGAGCAGTACTTC	CASSRDRPHEQYF
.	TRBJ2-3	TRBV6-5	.	TGTGCCAGCAGTTACTCAAACCGAAGGAGCACAGATACGCAGTATTTT	CASSYSNRRSTDTQYF
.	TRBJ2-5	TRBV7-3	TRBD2	TGTGCCAGCAGCCTCCTGGGAGGGTTTGATGAGACCCAGTACTTC	CASSLLGGFDETQYF
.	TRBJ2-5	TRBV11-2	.	TGTGCCAGCAGCTTAGAGGCGGTTGGAGGACAGACCCAGTACTTC	CASSLEAVGGQTQYF
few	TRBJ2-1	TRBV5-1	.	TGCGCCAGCAGTCGGTGGGGTGGCGATGAGCAGTTCTTC	CASSRWGGDEQFF
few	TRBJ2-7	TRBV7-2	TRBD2	TGTGCCAGCAGCTTAGCGCGGGGGGCAGGCGAGCAGTACTTC	CASSLARGAGEQYF
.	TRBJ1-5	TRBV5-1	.	TGCGCCAGCAGCTTGGTGGAATCAATCACAGGCCTTAATCAGCCCCAGCATTTT	CASSLVESITGLNQPQHF
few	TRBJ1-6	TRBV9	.	TGTGCCAGCAGCGAGAGGTCATTACGGGGTGAACCCCTCCACTTT	CASSERSLRGEPLHF
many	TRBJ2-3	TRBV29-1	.	TGCAGCGTTGTTTGGAGTTCCACAGATACGCAGTATTTT	CSVVWSSTDTQYF
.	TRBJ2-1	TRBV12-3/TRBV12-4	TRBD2	TGTGCCAGCAGTTTAGAGGTCACTAGCGGGGGGGAGTTCACTGAGCAGTTCTTC	CASSLEVTSGGEFTEQFF
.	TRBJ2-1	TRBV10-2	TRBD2	TGCGCCTGCAAGCTAGCGGGGTACAATGAGCAGTTCTTC	CACKLAGYNEQFF
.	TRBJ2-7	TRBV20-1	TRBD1	TGCAGTGCTAGAGACACCGGGACAGGGGGCTACGAGCAGTACTTC	CSARDTGTGGYEQYF
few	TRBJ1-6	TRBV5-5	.	TGTGCCAGCAGCCAGGACTTTGTTAATTCACCCCTCCACTTT	CASSQDFVNSPLHF
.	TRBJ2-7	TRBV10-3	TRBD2	TGTGCCATCAGCAAAACCGGGACTAGCGGGGGGCACGACGAGCAGTACTTC	CAISKTGTSGGHDEQYF
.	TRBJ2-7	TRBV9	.	TGTGCCAGCAGCGTAGGAAGCGTGGGGCTTTACGAGCAGTACTTC	CASSVGSVGLYEQYF
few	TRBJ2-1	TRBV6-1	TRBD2	TGTGCCAGCAAAGGACTAGCAGGTTACTACAATGAGCAGTTCTTC	CASKGLAGYYNEQFF
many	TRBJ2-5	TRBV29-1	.	TGCAGCGTTGAAAAGGGTCCAGAGACCCAGTACTTC	CSVEKGPETQYF
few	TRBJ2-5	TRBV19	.	TGTGCCAGTAGTAGGATGTCGGACCAAGAGACCCAGTACTTC	CASSRMSDQETQYF
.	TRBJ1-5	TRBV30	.	TGTGCCTGGAAGGACCGCGGAGACAATCAGCCCCAGCATTTT	CAWKDRGDNQPQHF
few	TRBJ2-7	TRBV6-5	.	TGTGCCAGCAGTTACTCAGGCCGCGGACCGAACCCGGGTCCCTACGAGCAGTACTTC	CASSYSGRGPNPGPYEQYF